The clone carrying this T cell receptor beta chain was seen only a few times. The antigen remains unidentified. By quantitative 5'-RACE with molecular barcodes, the TCR beta libraries were made. TCRdb used MiXCR to reprocess the 5' RACE reads, holding one entry per CDR3 protein. This sample carries around 140,000 distinct CDR3 sequences, under 20% of them seen once, and the ten largest clones take 30% to 35%. The data stem from a study of CD8 T cells in ankylosing spondylitis. Study-wide points: Reportedly, matched ankylosing spondylitis synovial fluid was significantly enriched for disease-linked clones. A TCR beta motif of 8 or 9 highly homologous variants appeared characteristic of ankylosing spondylitis blood. A number of the motif variants had already been described in reactive arthritis synovial fluid and blood. Disease-associated clones were CD8+ and fairly uncommon in peripheral blood.

The CDR3 spans 12 residues. V gave up 4 bases and J gave up 4 bases, with 5 bases separating them. This chain links TRBV12-3 or TRBV12-4 with TRBJ2-1; D uncertain. This receptor was obtained from a male donor with ankylosing spondylitis. Sequencing used blood, either unsorted or a sorted T cell fraction (not recorded which). CDR3 nucleotides: TGTGCCAGCAGTTCCCAGTACAATGAGCAGTTCTTC. This encodes CASSSQYNEQFF.